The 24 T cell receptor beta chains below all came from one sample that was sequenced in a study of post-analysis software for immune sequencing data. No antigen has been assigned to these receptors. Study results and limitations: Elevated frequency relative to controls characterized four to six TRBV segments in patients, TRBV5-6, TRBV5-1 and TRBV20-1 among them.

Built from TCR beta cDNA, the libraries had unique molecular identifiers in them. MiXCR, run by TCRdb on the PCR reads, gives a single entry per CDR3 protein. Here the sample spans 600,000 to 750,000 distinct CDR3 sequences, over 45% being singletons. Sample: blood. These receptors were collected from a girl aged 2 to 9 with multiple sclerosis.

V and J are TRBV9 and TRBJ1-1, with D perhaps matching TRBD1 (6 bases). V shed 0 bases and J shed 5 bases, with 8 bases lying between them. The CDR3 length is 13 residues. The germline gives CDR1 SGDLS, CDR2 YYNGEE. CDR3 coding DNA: TGTGCCAGCAGCGTAGCGGACAGAACTGAAGCTTTCTTT. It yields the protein CASSVADRTEAFF. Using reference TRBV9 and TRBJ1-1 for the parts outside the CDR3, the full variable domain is DSGVTQTPKHLITATGQRVTLRCSPRSGDLSVYWYQQSLDQGLQFLIQYYNGEERAKGNILERFSAQQFPDLHSELNLSSLELGDSALYFCASSVADRTEAFFGQGTRLTVV.

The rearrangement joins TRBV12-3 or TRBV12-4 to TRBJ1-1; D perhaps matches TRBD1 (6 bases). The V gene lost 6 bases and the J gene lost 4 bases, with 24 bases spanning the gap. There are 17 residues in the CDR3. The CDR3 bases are TGTGCCAGCAGCCCCCAGGGGCCCTTAGGTACTCCCACTGAAGCTTTCTTT. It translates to CASSPQGPLGTPTEAFF.

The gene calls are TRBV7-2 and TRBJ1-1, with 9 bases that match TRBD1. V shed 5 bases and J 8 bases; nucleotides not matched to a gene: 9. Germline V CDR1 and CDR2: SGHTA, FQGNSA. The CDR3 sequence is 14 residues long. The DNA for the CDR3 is TGTGCCAGCAGCCAGATACCGGGACAGGGAGAAGCTTTCTTT. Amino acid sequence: CASSQIPGQGEAFF.

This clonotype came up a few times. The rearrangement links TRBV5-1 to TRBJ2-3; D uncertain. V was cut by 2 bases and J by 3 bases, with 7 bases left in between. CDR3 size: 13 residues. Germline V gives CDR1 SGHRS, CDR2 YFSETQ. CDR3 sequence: CASSLTRTDTQYF. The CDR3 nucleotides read TGCGCCAGCAGCTTAACTCGAACAGATACGCAGTATTTT.

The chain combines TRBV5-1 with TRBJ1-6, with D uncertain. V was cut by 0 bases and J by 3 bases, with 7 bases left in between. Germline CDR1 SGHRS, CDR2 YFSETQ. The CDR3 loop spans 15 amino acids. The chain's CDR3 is CASSLELFYNSPLHF. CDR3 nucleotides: TGCGCCAGCAGCTTGGAGCTCTTCTATAATTCACCCCTCCACTTT. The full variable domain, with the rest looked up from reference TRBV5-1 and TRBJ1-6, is KAGVTQTPRYLIKTRGQQVTLSCSPISGHRSVSWYQQTPGQGLQFLFEYFSETQRNKGNFPGRFSGRQFSNSRSEMNVSTLELGDSALYLCASSLELFYNSPLHFGNGTRLTVT.

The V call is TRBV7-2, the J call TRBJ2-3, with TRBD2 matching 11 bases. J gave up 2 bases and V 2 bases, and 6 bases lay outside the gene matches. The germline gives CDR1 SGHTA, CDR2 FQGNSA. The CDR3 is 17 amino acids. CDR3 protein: CASSLISGGAYTDTQYF. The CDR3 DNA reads TGTGCCAGCAGCTTAATTAGCGGGGGGGCCTACACAGATACGCAGTATTTT.

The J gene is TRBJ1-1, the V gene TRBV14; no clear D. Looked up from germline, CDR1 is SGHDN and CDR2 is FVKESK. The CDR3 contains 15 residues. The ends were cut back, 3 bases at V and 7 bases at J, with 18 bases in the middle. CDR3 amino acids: CASSQPRGGQDEAFF. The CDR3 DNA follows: TGTGCCAGCAGCCAGCCTCGGGGAGGGCAAGATGAAGCTTTCTTT.

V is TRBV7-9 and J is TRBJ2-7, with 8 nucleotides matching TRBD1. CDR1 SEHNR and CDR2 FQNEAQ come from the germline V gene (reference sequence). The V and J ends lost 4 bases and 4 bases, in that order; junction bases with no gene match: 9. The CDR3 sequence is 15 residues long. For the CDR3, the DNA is TGTGCCAGCAGCTCACCGACAGGGGCGCTTTACGAGCAGTACTTC. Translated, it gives CASSSPTGALYEQYF.

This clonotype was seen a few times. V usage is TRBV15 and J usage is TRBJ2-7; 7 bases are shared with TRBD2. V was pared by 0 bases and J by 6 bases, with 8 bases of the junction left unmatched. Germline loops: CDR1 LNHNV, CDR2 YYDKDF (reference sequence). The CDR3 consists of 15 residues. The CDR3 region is CATSRDLLVAGEQYF. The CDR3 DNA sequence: TGTGCCACCAGCAGAGATCTTTTGGTAGCGGGCGAGCAGTACTTC.

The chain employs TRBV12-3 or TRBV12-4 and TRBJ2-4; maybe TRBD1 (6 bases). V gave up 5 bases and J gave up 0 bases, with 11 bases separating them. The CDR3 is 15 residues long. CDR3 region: CASSPTGSAKNIQYF. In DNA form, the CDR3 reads TGTGCCAGCAGTCCAACAGGGTCAGCCAAAAACATTCAGTACTTC.

DNA of the CDR3: TGTGCCAGCAGTCGGGGACTGCTCCCGAGGGAGACCCAGTACTTC. Residues: CASSRGLLPRETQYF. The rearrangement uses TRBV6-1 and TRBJ2-5; D perhaps matches TRBD2 (6 bases). CDR3 length: 15 amino acids. Germline-derived CDR1 and CDR2 are MNHNS and SASEGT. V was trimmed by 5 bases and J by 5 bases, leaving 18 bases between them.

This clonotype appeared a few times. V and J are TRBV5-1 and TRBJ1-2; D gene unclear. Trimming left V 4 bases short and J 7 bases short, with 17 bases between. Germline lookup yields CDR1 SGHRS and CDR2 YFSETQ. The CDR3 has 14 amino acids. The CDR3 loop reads CASSGPTSYGGYTF. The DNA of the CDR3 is TGCGCCAGCAGCGGTCCCACTTCTTATGGTGGCTACACCTTC.

The CDR3 loop reads CASSEIGGAYNEQFF. The DNA of the CDR3 is TGTGCCAGCAGTGAGATAGGTGGAGCCTACAATGAGCAGTTCTTC. The chain links TRBV5-6 to TRBJ2-1; D call uncertain. V was clipped by 5 bases and J by 2 bases, with 14 bases between them. The CDR3 contains 15 residues. Germline values: CDR1 SGHDT, CDR2 YYEEEE.

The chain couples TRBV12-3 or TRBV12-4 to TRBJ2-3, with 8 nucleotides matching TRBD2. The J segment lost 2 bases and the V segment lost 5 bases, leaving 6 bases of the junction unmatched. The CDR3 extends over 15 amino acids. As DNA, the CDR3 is TGTGCCAGCAGTACGGGACTAGTAACCACAGATACGCAGTATTTT. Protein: CASSTGLVTTDTQYF.

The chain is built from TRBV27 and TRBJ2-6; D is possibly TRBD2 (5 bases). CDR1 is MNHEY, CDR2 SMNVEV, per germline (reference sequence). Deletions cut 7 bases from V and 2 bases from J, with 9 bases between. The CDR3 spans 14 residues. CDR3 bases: TGTGCCAGCACGGACTTCACTGGGGCCAACGTCCTGACTTTC. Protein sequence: CASTDFTGANVLTF.

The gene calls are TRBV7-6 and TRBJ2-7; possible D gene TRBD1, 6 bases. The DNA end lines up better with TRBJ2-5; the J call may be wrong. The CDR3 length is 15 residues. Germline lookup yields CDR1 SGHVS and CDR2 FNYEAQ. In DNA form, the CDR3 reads TGTGCCAGCAGCCCCGGGACAACAATACGGGAGACCCAGTACTTC. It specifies CASSPGTTIRETQYF.

The CDR3 DNA sequence: TGTGCCAGCAGTTATGGGGGTCACGGTACGCAGTATTTT. Translating gives CASSYGGHGTQYF. This sequence joins TRBV6-5 and TRBJ2-3; either TRBD1 or TRBD2 may fit D (5 bases each). V was pared by 3 bases and J by 8 bases, with 12 bases between. Germline CDR1 and CDR2: MNHEY and SVGAGI. CDR3 length: 13 residues.

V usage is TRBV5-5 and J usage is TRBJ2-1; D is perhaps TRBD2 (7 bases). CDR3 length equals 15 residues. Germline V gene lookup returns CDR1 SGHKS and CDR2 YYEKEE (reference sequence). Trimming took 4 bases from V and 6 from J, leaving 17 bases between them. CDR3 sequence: CASSPTGRVGNEQFF. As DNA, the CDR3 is TGTGCCAGCAGCCCAACAGGGAGGGTAGGCAATGAGCAGTTCTTC.

CDR3 region: CASSLGQGAAEAFF. The DNA for the CDR3 is TGCGCCAGCAGCTTAGGACAGGGGGCCGCTGAAGCTTTCTTT. This rearrangement joins TRBV5-1 to TRBJ1-1; 11 bases match TRBD1. Germline V CDR1 and CDR2: SGHRS, YFSETQ. The CDR3 is 14 amino acids. V shed 2 bases, J shed 6 bases, and the junction held 3 bases outside the gene matches.

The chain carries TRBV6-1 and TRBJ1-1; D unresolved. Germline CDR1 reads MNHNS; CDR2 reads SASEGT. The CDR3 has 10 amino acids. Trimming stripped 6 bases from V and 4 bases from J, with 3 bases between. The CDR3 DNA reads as TGTGCCAGCAGATCCACTGAAGCTTTCTTT. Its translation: CASRSTEAFF.

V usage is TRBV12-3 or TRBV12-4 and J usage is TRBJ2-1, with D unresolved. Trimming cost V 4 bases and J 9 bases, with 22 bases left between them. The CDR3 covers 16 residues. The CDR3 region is CASSSILDGLGVEQFF. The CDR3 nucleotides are TGTGCCAGCAGTTCCATTTTGGACGGGCTGGGTGTTGAGCAGTTCTTC.

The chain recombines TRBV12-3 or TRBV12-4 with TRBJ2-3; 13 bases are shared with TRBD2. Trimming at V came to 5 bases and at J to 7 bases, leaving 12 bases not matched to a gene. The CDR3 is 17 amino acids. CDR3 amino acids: CASSPWTSGGPYNTQYF. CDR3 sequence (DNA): TGTGCCAGCAGTCCTTGGACTAGCGGGGGCCCTTATAATACGCAGTATTTT.

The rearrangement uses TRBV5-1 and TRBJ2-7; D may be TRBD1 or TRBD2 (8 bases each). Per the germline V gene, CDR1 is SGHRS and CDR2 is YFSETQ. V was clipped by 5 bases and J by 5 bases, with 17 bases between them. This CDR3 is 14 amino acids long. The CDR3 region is CASRRQGRGDEQYF. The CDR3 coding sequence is TGCGCCAGCAGACGACAGGGGCGGGGGGACGAGCAGTACTTC.

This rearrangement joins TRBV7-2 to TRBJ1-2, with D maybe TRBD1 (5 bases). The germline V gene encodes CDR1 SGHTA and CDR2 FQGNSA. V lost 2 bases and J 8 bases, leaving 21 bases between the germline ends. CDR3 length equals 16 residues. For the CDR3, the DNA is TGTGCCAGCAGCTTATTTGGCGCAGGGAGGACTCGGGGCTACACCTTC. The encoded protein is CASSLFGAGRTRGYTF.